What follows are 25 T cell receptor beta chains derived from one specimen sequenced in a study of early T cells in non-severe SARS-CoV-2 infection. MiXCR was run by TCRdb on the 5' RACE reads, yielding one entry per CDR3 protein. The repertoire consists of over 70,000 distinct CDR3 sequences, with around 15% occurring once and the leading ten covering roughly 6.4%. Sequencing used whole blood. The receptors here all came from an adult who was a healthcare worker with PCR-confirmed SARS-CoV-2 infection or an uninfected control (not recorded which).

This clonotype occurred a few times. V is TRBV2 and J is TRBJ2-5; the D gene is possibly TRBD1 (6 bases). The germline V gene encodes CDR1 SNHLY and CDR2 FYNNEI. The CDR3 contains 14 residues. Trimming removed 2 bases from V and 3 bases from J, with 10 bases in between. CDR3 amino acids: CASSEWRTEETQYF. In DNA, the CDR3 is TGTGCCAGCAGTGAATGGAGGACAGAAGAGACCCAGTACTTC.

This clonotype was seen more than once but under ten times. V usage is TRBV18 and J usage is TRBJ2-2, with 7 bases matching TRBD1. Germline V gene data show CDR1 as KGHSH and CDR2 as LQKENI. The CDR3 is 17 residues long. The ends lost 0 bases at V and 3 bases at J; junction bases unmatched: 7. CDR3 sequence reads: CASSPPGTAMHTGELFF. The CDR3 nucleotides are TGTGCCAGCTCACCACCCGGGACAGCAATGCACACCGGGGAGCTGTTTTTT.

This clonotype has only a few counts. The rearrangement uses TRBV15 and TRBJ1-5; no clear D gene. V lost 0 bases, J lost 0 bases, and 6 bases lay in between. The CDR3 sequence is 15 residues long. The germline gives CDR1 LNHNV, CDR2 YYDKDF (reference sequence). The CDR3 DNA sequence: TGTGCCACCAGCAGAGAGAAGTATAGCAATCAGCCCCAGCATTTT. Protein sequence: CATSREKYSNQPQHF.

The chain recombines TRBV15 with TRBJ2-5; D is perhaps TRBD2 (6 bases). Germline CDR1 LNHNV, CDR2 YYDKDF (reference sequence). Trimming cost V 6 bases and J 3 bases, with 17 bases left between them. CDR3 length: 15 amino acids. The CDR3 sequence: CATSNFREHEETQYF. In DNA form, the CDR3 reads TGTGCCACCAGTAACTTCCGGGAGCACGAAGAGACCCAGTACTTC.

The CDR3 sequence is CSARDPWAGRQETQYF. In nucleotides, the CDR3 is TGCAGTGCTAGAGATCCCTGGGCGGGACGCCAAGAGACCCAGTACTTC. The chain recombines TRBV20-1 with TRBJ2-5; weak D call: TRBD2 (6 bases). Germline-derived CDR1 and CDR2 are DFQATT and SNEGSKA (reference sequence). V dropped 0 bases and J dropped 1 base, with 15 bases sitting between them. CDR3 length: 16 residues.

The gene calls are TRBV7-2 and TRBJ2-1; D gene unclear. This CDR3 has 15 residues. Germline V gene sequence: CDR1 SGHTA, CDR2 FQGNSA. V lost 3 bases and J 1 base, leaving 10 bases between the germline ends. The CDR3 DNA follows: TGTGCCAGCAGCTTGTATAGCTCTTCCTACAATGAGCAGTTCTTC. Residues: CASSLYSSSYNEQFF.

Concerning this clonotype itself: This may come from a read error, since a much larger clone is one base off. The chain links TRBV7-9 to TRBJ1-4; D is undetermined. Germline-derived CDR1 and CDR2 are SEHNR and FQNEAQ (reference sequence). This CDR3 contains 14 residues. Trimming removed 5 bases from V and 7 bases from J, with 14 bases in between. The CDR3 loop reads CASSPRLQVEKLFF. The CDR3 nucleotides read TGTGCCAGCAGCCCTAGACTGCAGGTTGAAAAACTGTTTTTT.

This clonotype was seen a few times. This chain joins TRBV9 and TRBJ2-1; D remains unclear. The CDR3 spans 10 residues. The V and J ends lost 5 bases and 13 bases respectively, with 10 bases between them. CDR1 is SGDLS, CDR2 YYNGEE, per germline. The CDR3: CASRAGLQFF. CDR3 bases: TGTGCCAGCAGGGCCGGGCTTCAGTTCTTC.

V and J are TRBV27 and TRBJ2-7; 8 bases map to TRBD2. The length of the CDR3 is 15 residues. The J segment lost 6 bases and the V segment lost 2 bases, leaving 9 bases of the junction unmatched. CDR1 is MNHEY and CDR2 is SMNVEV in the germline V gene (reference sequence). CDR3 DNA sequence: TGTGCCAGCAGTTTAGTTAGCGGGGCCGCGGGCGAGCAGTACTTC. Its protein is CASSLVSGAAGEQYF.

The chain carries TRBV7-9 and TRBJ2-7, with 10 bases aligning to TRBD1. V trimming: 8 bases; J trimming: 6 bases; junction bases outside the gene matches: 7. Germline-derived CDR1 and CDR2 are SEHNR and FQNEAQ (reference sequence). The CDR3 length is 13 residues. The CDR3 nucleotides are TGTGCCAGCTCAGGACAGGGGGTCCTCGAGCAGTACTTC. It codes for CASSGQGVLEQYF.

The chain joins TRBV5-1 to TRBJ1-5, with a tentative D call TRBD1 (6 bases). V lost 1 base and J 0 bases, leaving 8 bases between the germline ends. Per germline, CDR1 SGHRS and CDR2 YFSETQ. This CDR3 spans 15 amino acids. CDR3 residues: CASSLSGDSNQPQHF. The CDR3 coding sequence is TGCGCCAGCAGCTTGTCAGGGGATAGCAATCAGCCCCAGCATTTT.

This clonotype was recorded many times. This sequence joins TRBV5-1 and TRBJ2-2, with 9 positions matching TRBD1. Per germline, CDR1 SGHRS and CDR2 YFSETQ. V dropped 4 bases and J dropped 0; count of bases not matched to a gene: 4. The CDR3 extends over 16 amino acids. CDR3 sequence (DNA): TGCGCCAGCAGCCCGGGACAGGGCGCGAACACCGGGGAGCTGTTTTTT. Its translation is CASSPGQGANTGELFF. Looking up the rest from reference TRBV5-1 and TRBJ2-2 gives the full variable domain: KAGVTQTPRYLIKTRGQQVTLSCSPISGHRSVSWYQQTPGQGLQFLFEYFSETQRNKGNFPGRFSGRQFSNSRSEMNVSTLELGDSALYLCASSPGQGANTGELFFGEGSRLTVL.

The chain has TRBV20-1 and TRBJ1-4; 8 positions agree with TRBD1. Germline V lookup: CDR1 DFQATT, CDR2 SNEGSKA (reference sequence). This CDR3 is built from 15 residues. With 2 bases clipped from V and 7 bases from J, the junction kept 9 bases outside the gene matches. The DNA of the CDR3 is TGCAGTGCTAGATCGCGAGGACAGGGCACTGAAAAACTGTTTTTT. This encodes CSARSRGQGTEKLFF.

The CDR3 DNA is TGTGCCAGCAGCCCGAGTGTCCTAGCCTACGAGCAGTACTTC. Its protein is CASSPSVLAYEQYF. V is TRBV7-6 and J is TRBJ2-7, with D uncertain. Germline assignment: CDR1 SGHVS and CDR2 FNYEAQ. This CDR3 is 14 amino acids long. V shed 5 bases and J shed 2 bases, with 13 bases lying between them.

The rearrangement uses TRBV30 and TRBJ1-2; no firm D call. The length of the CDR3 is 13 residues. Trimming removed 0 bases at V and 7 bases at J, with 12 bases between. The germline V gene has CDR1 GTSNPN and CDR2 SVGIG (reference sequence). The CDR3 region has the DNA TGTGCCTGGAGTGTGGCAGCCTCCTCTGGCTACACCTTC. Its translation is CAWSVAASSGYTF.

This clonotype was observed a handful of times. The chain couples TRBV7-6 to TRBJ2-3; tentative D call: TRBD1 (7 bases). V was trimmed by 0 bases and J by 4 bases, leaving 17 bases between them. This CDR3 region has 17 residues. The V gene's germline CDR1 is SGHVS and CDR2 FNYEAQ. CDR3 bases: TGTGCCAGCAGCTTAGCAAGGCGGGGCCAGGGGGCAGATACGCAGTATTTT. This gives the protein CASSLARRGQGADTQYF.

The V and J genes are TRBV7-9 and TRBJ1-1; maybe TRBD1 (6 bases). Germline V gene sequence: CDR1 SEHNR, CDR2 FQNEAQ (reference sequence). With 4 bases removed from V and 6 bases from J, the gap between germline ends came to 9 bases. The CDR3 is 12 residues long. The CDR3 region is CASSSTGAEAFF. CDR3 sequence (DNA): TGTGCCAGCAGCTCGACAGGAGCTGAAGCTTTCTTT.

V is TRBV9 and J is TRBJ2-6; the D is unclear. The CDR3 is 15 residues long. Trimming took off 0 bases at V and 4 bases at J, with 8 bases between the two ends. Germline V lookup: CDR1 SGDLS, CDR2 YYNGEE. CDR3 sequence reads: CASSVGSPGANVLTF. The CDR3 region has the DNA TGTGCCAGCAGCGTAGGGTCTCCCGGGGCCAACGTCCTGACTTTC.

This clonotype occurred a few times. The chain uses TRBV20-1 and TRBJ2-7; 11 nucleotides line up with TRBD1. The germline V gene has CDR1 DFQATT and CDR2 SNEGSKA (reference sequence). V lost 5 bases and J lost 3; bases outside the gene matches: 6. CDR3 length: 14 amino acids. CDR3 protein: CSAPRTGGFYEQYF. Here the CDR3 DNA reads TGCAGTGCTCCCCGGACAGGGGGCTTCTACGAGCAGTACTTC.

This clonotype has a handful of counts. V gene TRBV9 combines with J gene TRBJ1-1, with 7 bases fitting TRBD1. The junction had 6 bases not matched to a gene; V was cut back by 0 bases and J by 4 bases. Per the germline V gene, CDR1 is SGDLS and CDR2 is YYNGEE. CDR3 size: 15 residues. The CDR3, as DNA: TGTGCCAGCAGCGTAGGAGGAGGGGGCGGCACTGAAGCTTTCTTT. Translating gives CASSVGGGGGTEAFF.

This rearrangement joins TRBV29-1 to TRBJ1-3, with a tentative D call TRBD1 (5 bases). Trimming took 6 bases from V and 0 from J, leaving 12 bases between them. Germline loops: CDR1 SQVTM, CDR2 ANQGSEA. The CDR3 spans 14 residues. DNA for the CDR3: TGCAGCGTCGAACCGACAGCCTCTGGAAACACCATATATTTT. Encoded protein: CSVEPTASGNTIYF.

The CDR3 spells CASSPGTGLSDTQYF. Here the CDR3 DNA reads TGTGCCAGTAGCCCCGGGACAGGGCTCTCAGATACGCAGTATTTT. The chain recombines TRBV19 with TRBJ2-3; 9 positions match TRBD1. The germline V gene encodes CDR1 LNHDA and CDR2 SQIVND (reference sequence). V shed 6 bases and J 4 bases; nucleotides not matched to a gene: 8. This CDR3 spans 15 amino acids. The full variable domain, rest sourced from reference TRBV19 and TRBJ2-3, is DGGITQSPKYLFRKEGQNVTLSCEQNLNHDAMYWYRQDPGQGLRLIYYSQIVNDFQKGDIAEGYSVSREKKESFPLTVTSAQKNPTAFYLCASSPGTGLSDTQYFGPGTRLTVL.

This clonotype was detected a few times. The chain joins TRBV5-1 to TRBJ2-3; a weak D match, TRBD2 (6 bases). With 3 bases removed from V and 2 bases from J, the gap between germline ends came to 16 bases. The length of the CDR3 is 16 residues. From germline, CDR1 is SGHRS and CDR2 YFSETQ. CDR3 DNA sequence: TGCGCCAGCAGCTCGAAGACTAGAACTTACACAGATACGCAGTATTTT. It yields the protein CASSSKTRTYTDTQYF. The variable domain in full, with the rest retrieved from reference TRBV5-1 and TRBJ2-3, is KAGVTQTPRYLIKTRGQQVTLSCSPISGHRSVSWYQQTPGQGLQFLFEYFSETQRNKGNFPGRFSGRQFSNSRSEMNVSTLELGDSALYLCASSSKTRTYTDTQYFGPGTRLTVL.

The chain carries TRBV7-8 and TRBJ1-2; D is unresolved. V was shortened by 5 bases and J by 6 bases, with 28 bases between the two germline ends. From germline, CDR1 is SGHVS and CDR2 FQNEAQ. The CDR3 has 18 amino acids. The CDR3 DNA is TGTGCCAGCAGCCCTCGCTTATTAACCCTGGGAAGGGAGGATGGCTACACCTTC. This translates into CASSPRLLTLGREDGYTF.

The genes are TRBV19 and TRBJ2-7, with a weak D call TRBD2 (6 bases). This CDR3 has 14 residues. V dropped 1 base and J dropped 2 bases, with 9 bases sitting between them. The germline V gene encodes CDR1 LNHDA and CDR2 SQIVND (reference sequence). This CDR3 is CASSIGGGTYEQYF. For the CDR3, the DNA is TGTGCCAGTAGTATAGGTGGAGGGACCTACGAGCAGTACTTC.